The 15 T cell receptor beta chains reported below all come from one sample, sequenced in a study of T cell responses to AZD1222 COVID-19 vaccine. The method was immunoSEQ multiplex PCR; TCRdb's version includes in-frame clones alone and lacks a portion of them. The data show fewer than 90,000 clones, about 85% seen once. This specimen was peripheral blood, taken on day 0 of AZD1222 vaccination. Receptors were obtained from an adult in good health.

The chain couples TRBV3-1 (or the pseudogene TRBV3-2) to TRBJ2-1, with 10 bases identical to TRBD2. The CDR3 length is 15 residues. After removal of 4 bases from V and 8 bases from J, the junction contained 8 bases not matched to a gene. From germline, CDR1 is LGHDT and CDR2 YNNKEL (reference sequence). The CDR3 spells CASSPLLAGVDEQFF. CDR3 coding DNA: TGTGCCAGCAGCCCCCTTCTAGCGGGAGTCGATGAGCAGTTCTTC.

The chain carries TRBV9 and TRBJ1-4; D remains ambiguous. The CDR3 consists of 14 residues. V was cut by 2 bases and J by 5 bases, with 10 bases left in between. Germline V gives CDR1 SGDLS, CDR2 YYNGEE. The CDR3 DNA is TGTGCCAGCAGCGTTGACGGATTGAATGAAAAACTGTTTTTT. Its translation is CASSVDGLNEKLFF.

The CDR3 sequence is CASSLQGSHNEKLFF. CDR3 nucleotides: TGTGCCAGCAGCTTACAGGGATCCCACAATGAAAAACTGTTTTTT. The rearrangement uses TRBV7-2 and TRBJ1-4, with a weak D call TRBD1 (5 bases). Looked up from germline, CDR1 is SGHTA and CDR2 is FQGNSA. V was trimmed by 2 bases and J by 5 bases, leaving 12 bases between them. CDR3 length: 15 amino acids. The whole variable domain, filled in from reference TRBV7-2 and TRBJ1-4, reads GAGVSQSPSNKVTEKGKDVELRCDPISGHTALYWYRQSLGQGLEFLIYFQGNSAPDKSGLPSDRFSAERTGGSVSTLTIQRTQQEDSAVYLCASSLQGSHNEKLFFGSGTQLSVL.

This chain uses TRBV6-4 with TRBJ1-5; D perhaps matches TRBD1 (5 bases). V lost 0 bases to trimming and J lost 10 bases, with 10 bases between them. From germline, CDR1 is MRHNA and CDR2 SNTAGT. This CDR3 region has 13 residues. CDR3 bases: TGTGCCAGCAGTGACTCGAGGACAAGCCCCCAGCATTTT. It specifies CASSDSRTSPQHF.

The chain links TRBV6-6 to TRBJ1-2, with 9 bases fitting TRBD1. The CDR3 spans 17 residues. Germline values: CDR1 MNHNY, CDR2 SVGAGI (reference sequence). V dropped 5 bases and J dropped 5; count of bases not matched to a gene: 15. CDR3: CASSPLGQGGSPYGYTF. In DNA form, the CDR3 reads TGTGCCAGCAGTCCATTGGGACAGGGTGGCTCTCCGTATGGCTACACCTTC.

This clone was found a few times. This chain joins TRBV3-1 (or the pseudogene TRBV3-2) and TRBJ2-1, with 8 positions matching TRBD2. In germline, CDR1 is LGHDT, CDR2 YNNKEL (reference sequence). There are 15 residues in the CDR3. The ends lost 3 bases at V and 5 bases at J; junction bases unmatched: 6. CDR3 DNA: TGTGCCAGCAGCCACCCGGGAGGGCCCCACAATGAGCAGTTCTTC. The encoded protein is CASSHPGGPHNEQFF.

In nucleotides, the CDR3 is TGCGCCAGCAGCCCGTCATGGGGGACTGAAGCTTTCTTT. This codes for CASSPSWGTEAFF. The chain joins TRBV4-1 to TRBJ1-1; D perhaps matches TRBD1 (5 bases). Trimming took 4 bases from V and 5 from J, leaving 11 bases between them. Germline V gene lookup returns CDR1 MGHRA and CDR2 YSYEKL. This CDR3 has 13 residues.

J is TRBJ1-5 and V is TRBV18; a possible D gene is TRBD1 (6 bases). This CDR3 region has 15 residues. Looked up from germline, CDR1 is KGHSH and CDR2 is LQKENI. V gave up 1 base and J gave up 7 bases, with 14 bases separating them. CDR3 residues: CASSPLLGARQPQHF. The CDR3 DNA sequence: TGTGCCAGCTCACCACTCTTGGGGGCAAGGCAGCCCCAGCATTTT.

The table lists this clone with a few counts. The chain is built from TRBV5-1 and TRBJ2-6, with TRBD1 identical over 7 bases. This CDR3 has 16 amino acids. The trim removed 3 bases at V and 2 bases at J, leaving 5 bases unmatched. Germline V gene lookup returns CDR1 SGHRS and CDR2 YFSETQ. CDR3 bases: TGCGCCAGCAGCTCGAATACAGGGGCTGGGGCCAACGTCCTGACTTTC. As protein: CASSSNTGAGANVLTF.

This chain links TRBV18 with TRBJ2-2, with 7 nucleotides matching TRBD1. Germline V gene sequence: CDR1 KGHSH, CDR2 LQKENI. The CDR3 is made up of 13 amino acids. The J segment lost 11 bases and the V segment lost 3 bases, leaving 6 bases of the junction unmatched. The CDR3 DNA is TGTGCCAGCTCACCTTCCGGGACAGCAGAGCTGTTTTTT. Encoded protein: CASSPSGTAELFF.

The V and J genes are TRBV27 and TRBJ1-1; no firm D call. This CDR3 comprises 13 residues. V shed 6 bases and J shed 5 bases, with 13 bases lying between them. The V gene's germline CDR1 is MNHEY and CDR2 SMNVEV (reference sequence). The CDR3 loop is CASRPTLQTEAFF. The CDR3 nucleotides are TGTGCCAGCAGGCCGACACTTCAGACTGAAGCTTTCTTT.

This clone was seen a few times. The chain carries TRBV6-5 and TRBJ2-7; 11 bases map to TRBD1. Germline trimming cut 8 bases from V and 4 bases from J; bases unmatched to any gene: 7. There are 14 residues in the CDR3. Germline CDR1 MNHEY, CDR2 SVGAGI. Written as DNA, the CDR3 is TGTGCCAGCGGGGGACAGGGGGGAAATTACGAGCAGTACTTC. As protein: CASGGQGGNYEQYF.

The chain links TRBV27 to TRBJ1-6, with no clear D. The CDR3 is 14 residues long. V lost 3 bases to trimming and J lost 0 bases, with 3 bases between them. Germline assignment: CDR1 MNHEY and CDR2 SMNVEV (reference sequence). Written as DNA, the CDR3 is TGTGCCAGCAGTTTCAGCTCCTATAATTCACCCCTCCACTTT. This translates into CASSFSSYNSPLHF.

The V call is TRBV29-1, the J call TRBJ2-7; D is possibly TRBD1 (5 bases). Germline V gene lookup returns CDR1 SQVTM and CDR2 ANQGSEA. Trimming removed 6 bases from V and 5 bases from J, with 5 bases in between. The CDR3 has 9 amino acids. CDR3 sequence reads: CSVRDEQYF. CDR3 DNA sequence: TGCAGCGTCAGGGACGAGCAGTACTTC.

This clone was detected a few times. The V call is TRBV5-6, the J call TRBJ1-2, with D possibly matching TRBD1 (5 bases). The V and J ends lost 4 bases and 0 bases respectively, with 13 bases between them. The CDR3 has 15 residues. CDR1 and CDR2 (germline): SGHDT, YYEEEE. The CDR3 here is CASSGGVATNYGYTF. In DNA form, the CDR3 reads TGTGCCAGCAGCGGGGGAGTTGCGACTAACTATGGCTACACCTTC.